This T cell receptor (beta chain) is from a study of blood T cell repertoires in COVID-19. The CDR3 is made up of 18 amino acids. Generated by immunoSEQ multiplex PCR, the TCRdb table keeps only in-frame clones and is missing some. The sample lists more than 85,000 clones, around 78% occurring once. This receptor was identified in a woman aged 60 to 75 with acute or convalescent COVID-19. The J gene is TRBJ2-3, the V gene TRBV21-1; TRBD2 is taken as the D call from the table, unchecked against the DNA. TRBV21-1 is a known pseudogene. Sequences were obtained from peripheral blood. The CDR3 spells CASSPPPSGQDSTDTQYF. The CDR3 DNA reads TGTGCCAGCAGCCCCCCCCCTAGCGGGCAAGACAGCACAGATACGCAGTATTTT.